The 19 T cell receptor beta chains listed next were all sequenced from one sample in a study of T cell changes during pregnancy in multiple sclerosis (dated by TCRdb to between 2018 and 2021). The library was prepared using the immunoSEQ multiplex PCR assay. TCRdb took this table from immuneACCESS and kept in-frame rearrangements with V and J called. Such tables lack part of the clones; where checked against another copy, unresolved V genes explain under half of the gap, and the rest is unexplained. The sample table records 70,000 to 95,000 clones; approximately 92% of these occur just once. The leading ten clones occupy around 4% of the sample. The source was peripheral blood, collected in the first trimester of pregnancy. The receptors stem from a female donor with multiple sclerosis, enrolled in a pregnancy study.

The chain is built from TRBV19 and TRBJ2-1, with D maybe TRBD2 (5 bases). Trimming cost V 7 bases and J 9 bases, with 19 bases left between them. This CDR3 region has 14 residues. Germline lookup yields CDR1 LNHDA and CDR2 SQIVND (reference sequence). The CDR3 sequence: CASNRDRDRVEQFF. CDR3 sequence (DNA): TGTGCCAGTAACCGAGATCGGGATCGTGTTGAGCAGTTCTTC.

This rearrangement joins TRBV29-1 to TRBJ2-2, with D unclear. The germline V gene encodes CDR1 SQVTM and CDR2 ANQGSEA. The V end lost 6 bases, the J end lost 4 bases, and 6 bases lay between the germline ends. CDR3 length: 11 residues. The CDR3 spells CSVQITGELFF. For the CDR3, the DNA is TGCAGCGTACAGATCACCGGGGAGCTGTTTTTT.

The chain employs TRBV10-3 and TRBJ2-3; D is perhaps TRBD1 (5 bases). Germline V CDR1 and CDR2: ENHRY, SYGVKD. The CDR3 runs 16 residues. With 2 bases removed from V and 0 bases from J, the gap between germline ends came to 12 bases. The DNA for the CDR3 is TGTGCCATCAGTGAGAAGTGGGGCTCTAGCACAGATACGCAGTATTTT. This translates into CAISEKWGSSTDTQYF.

J is TRBJ2-6 and V is TRBV5-6, with D hard to call. CDR1 SGHDT and CDR2 YYEEEE come from the germline V gene. The CDR3 runs to 17 residues. Trimming shortened V by 6 bases and J by 0 bases, and 16 bases separated the two germline ends. CDR3 protein: CASILLYPISGANVLTF. CDR3 bases: TGTGCCAGCATACTACTTTACCCTATCTCTGGGGCCAACGTCCTGACTTTC.

The chain carries TRBV5-4 and TRBJ1-3, with a possible D match to TRBD1 (6 bases). V was cut by 4 bases and J by 1 base, with 9 bases left in between. CDR1 and CDR2 (germline): SGHNT, YYREEE (reference sequence). This CDR3 has 14 amino acids. The CDR3 spells CASSPTGSGNTIYF. CDR3 DNA sequence: TGTGCCAGCAGCCCTACAGGGTCTGGAAACACCATATATTTT.

The chain carries TRBV11-2 and TRBJ1-3; 9 bases are a match to TRBD1. The CDR3 is 18 residues long. V was pared by 2 bases and J by 0 bases, with 8 bases of the junction left unmatched. Germline V CDR1 and CDR2: SGHAT, FQNNGV. The DNA for the CDR3 is TGTGCCAGCAGCTTAAATAATGACAGGGGGATCTCTGGAAACACCATATATTTT. Residues: CASSLNNDRGISGNTIYF.

This chain links TRBV4-2 with TRBJ2-3, with TRBD2 matching 16 bases. After removal of 5 bases from V and 4 bases from J, the junction contained 3 bases not matched to a gene. This CDR3 comprises 16 residues. Looked up from germline, CDR1 is LGHNA and CDR2 is YNFKEQ. The CDR3 reads CASSKGLAGGPDTQYF. In DNA, the CDR3 is TGTGCCAGCAGCAAGGGACTAGCGGGGGGGCCAGATACGCAGTATTTT.

V gene TRBV9 combines with J gene TRBJ2-5, with 9 bases lining up with TRBD2. CDR3 length: 16 residues. Germline lookup yields CDR1 SGDLS and CDR2 YYNGEE. Germline trimming cut 0 bases from V and 5 bases from J; bases unmatched to any gene: 8. Here the CDR3 DNA reads TGTGCCAGCAGCGTAGGCAGTGCGGCGGGGGGGGAGACCCAGTACTTC. It specifies CASSVGSAAGGETQYF.

CDR3 sequence reads: CASSLSDYNQPQHF. CDR3 nucleotide sequence: TGTGCCAGCAGCTTATCGGACTACAATCAGCCCCAGCATTTT. The chain combines TRBV7-8 with TRBJ1-5; the D is unclear. The CDR3 contains 14 residues. CDR1 and CDR2 from the germline V gene are SGHVS and FQNEAQ. With 2 bases removed from V and 3 bases from J, the gap between germline ends came to 8 bases. The whole variable domain, filled in from reference TRBV7-8 and TRBJ1-5, reads GAGVSQSPRYKVAKRGQDVALRCDPISGHVSLFWYQQALGQGPEFLTYFQNEAQLDKSGLPSDRFFAERPEGSVSTLKIQRTQQEDSAVYLCASSLSDYNQPQHFGDGTRLSIL.

The CDR3 sequence is CASSRQGAQGIREQYF. The CDR3 DNA is TGCGCCAGCAGCCGACAGGGGGCGCAGGGGATACGGGAGCAGTACTTC. V gene TRBV5-1 combines with J gene TRBJ2-7; 10 positions agree with TRBD1. CDR1 SGHRS and CDR2 YFSETQ come from the germline V gene. The CDR3 covers 16 residues. After removal of 4 bases from V and 7 bases from J, the junction contained 14 bases not matched to a gene.

J is TRBJ1-2 and V is TRBV27, with a possible D match to TRBD1 (6 bases). Trimming left V 2 bases short and J 7 bases short, with 11 bases between. Germline CDR1 is MNHEY and CDR2 is SMNVEV (reference sequence). This CDR3 region has 13 residues. The CDR3 loop reads CASSLGAGVGYTF. The DNA for the CDR3 is TGTGCCAGCAGTTTAGGGGCAGGGGTTGGCTACACCTTC.

This chain connects TRBV15 to TRBJ1-1, with D unclear. This CDR3 is built from 13 residues. V dropped 4 bases and J dropped 6 bases, with 12 bases sitting between them. The germline V gene encodes CDR1 LNHNV and CDR2 YYDKDF (reference sequence). CDR3 nucleotide sequence: TGTGCCACCAGCACCTTCGGGTCGGCTGAAGCTTTCTTT. Translated, it gives CATSTFGSAEAFF.

The gene calls are TRBV5-8 and TRBJ2-7; D might be TRBD2 (6 bases). Trimming left V 6 bases short and J 5 bases short, with 15 bases between. The CDR3 contains 13 residues. Germline V gene lookup returns CDR1 SGHTS and CDR2 YDEGEE. In DNA, the CDR3 is TGTGCCAGCATCCTTGGGGGGACGGACGAGCAGTACTTC. Its translation: CASILGGTDEQYF.

The chain joins TRBV9 to TRBJ1-1, with no clear D. Between the trimmed V and J ends, which lost 3 bases and 0 bases, there was a span of 18 bases. Germline CDR1 SGDLS, CDR2 YYNGEE. The CDR3 has 17 residues. The chain's CDR3 is CASSAPPLGGLNTEAFF. The CDR3 DNA is TGTGCCAGCAGCGCACCCCCCCTCGGAGGGTTGAACACTGAAGCTTTCTTT.

The V call is TRBV29-1, the J call TRBJ1-2; D may be TRBD1 (5 bases). Trimming removed 5 bases at V and 7 bases at J, with 14 bases between. There are 12 residues in the CDR3. Germline CDR1 is SQVTM and CDR2 is ANQGSEA. CDR3 loop: CSVIEGASGYTF. In nucleotides, the CDR3 is TGCAGCGTTATAGAAGGGGCGTCTGGCTACACCTTC.

This chain connects TRBV9 to TRBJ1-1; 10 bases are a match to TRBD1. V was pared by 3 bases and J by 10 bases, with 6 bases of the junction left unmatched. Germline V gene lookup returns CDR1 SGDLS and CDR2 YYNGEE. The length of the CDR3 is 13 residues. The CDR3 nucleotides read TGTGCCAGCAGCGGAGCGGGACAGGGGTTAGCTTTCTTT. Its translation is CASSGAGQGLAFF.

The rearrangement uses TRBV21-1 and TRBJ1-4; no DNA check was done on the table's D call, TRBD1. TRBV21-1 is shown as a pseudogene. The CDR3 totals 16 residues. For the CDR3, the DNA is TGTGCCAGCAGCAAAGTATGGCCCCCCAGGAATGAAAAACTGTTTTTT. It yields the protein CASSKVWPPRNEKLFF.

This chain joins TRBV7-6 and TRBJ2-3; 8 positions agree with TRBD2. The CDR3 totals 16 residues. CDR1 is SGHVS and CDR2 is FNYEAQ in the germline V gene. J gave up 2 bases and V 1 base, and 5 bases lay outside the gene matches. CDR3 coding DNA: TGTGCCAGCAGCTTAGGGTCGGGGGGGCCCACAGATACGCAGTATTTT. It is translated as CASSLGSGGPTDTQYF.

The chain combines TRBV7-6 with TRBJ2-7; D is unclear. This CDR3 is built from 13 residues. The V gene's germline CDR1 is SGHVS and CDR2 FNYEAQ. With 1 base removed from V and 2 bases from J, the gap between germline ends came to 6 bases. The CDR3 sequence: CASSLDGPYEQYF. In nucleotides, the CDR3 is TGTGCCAGCAGCTTAGATGGGCCCTACGAGCAGTACTTC.